The 31 T cell receptor beta chains presented below share a single source sample, sequenced in a study of OX40 agonist ivuxolimab in advanced cancers. Assay: immunoSEQ multiplex PCR; the TCRdb copy retains only in-frame clones and omits some. The sample records roughly 40,000 clones, around nine tenths being singletons. The sequences come from CD4+ or CD8+ T cells sorted from blood, collected in a trial of the OX40 agonist ivuxolimab. These receptors were obtained from an adult with an advanced solid tumor such as melanoma, head and neck, liver or kidney cancer.

The rearrangement links TRBV27 to TRBJ1-5; possible D gene TRBD1, 6 bases. V dropped 8 bases and J dropped 3 bases, with 20 bases sitting between them. The length of the CDR3 is 16 residues. Germline assignment: CDR1 MNHEY and CDR2 SMNVEV (reference sequence). The CDR3: CASGKIRGWDNQPQHF. The CDR3 DNA reads as TGTGCCAGCGGAAAAATCAGGGGCTGGGACAATCAGCCCCAGCATTTT.

The genes are TRBV10-3 and TRBJ2-5; 14 nucleotides align to TRBD2. Gene TRBJ2-7 matches the end of the DNA better, so the J call may be wrong. The CDR3 consists of 16 residues. Germline values: CDR1 ENHRY, CDR2 SYGVKD. The CDR3 spells CAISAGTSGGSYEQYF. The CDR3 DNA follows: TGTGCCATCAGCGCCGGGACTAGCGGGGGCTCCTACGAGCAGTACTTC.

This sequence joins TRBV15 and TRBJ1-5, with no clear D. The germline V and J ends were trimmed by 0 bases and 5 bases, with 14 bases remaining between them. The V gene's germline CDR1 is LNHNV and CDR2 YYDKDF (reference sequence). This CDR3 is 16 amino acids long. The CDR3 sequence is CATSRDQLGSYQPQHF. The DNA of the CDR3 is TGTGCCACCAGCAGAGATCAGTTAGGTTCATATCAGCCCCAGCATTTT.

J is TRBJ1-2 and V is TRBV5-1; D is undetermined. This CDR3 is built from 15 residues. With 0 bases removed from V and 4 bases from J, the gap between germline ends came to 13 bases. The germline V gene has CDR1 SGHRS and CDR2 YFSETQ. CDR3 region: CASSLDANVGYGYTF. The CDR3 DNA reads as TGCGCCAGCAGCTTGGATGCTAACGTGGGCTATGGCTACACCTTC.

The rearrangement links TRBV18 to TRBJ2-5, with 7 bases matching TRBD1. The tail of the sequence fits TRBJ2-7 better, so the J call may be wrong. This CDR3 spans 15 amino acids. From germline, CDR1 is KGHSH and CDR2 LQKENI. The CDR3 region has the DNA TGTGCCAGCTCTCCTTTCGGCGCAGGGGGCTACGAGCAGTACTTC. It codes for CASSPFGAGGYEQYF.

This clone was seen just once. The chain is built from TRBV29-1 and TRBJ2-7; no clear D. The CDR3 is 10 amino acids. Trimming took 4 bases from V and 1 from J, leaving 2 bases between them. Germline V gene sequence: CDR1 SQVTM, CDR2 ANQGSEA. CDR3 sequence (DNA): TGCAGCGTTGGGTCCTACGAGCAGTACTTC. Translation gives CSVGSYEQYF.

The chain joins TRBV6-6 to TRBJ1-5, with D uncertain. Germline assignment: CDR1 MNHNY and CDR2 SVGAGI (reference sequence). Trimming took 6 bases from V and 5 from J, leaving 11 bases between them. This CDR3 is 13 amino acids long. Here the CDR3 reads CASSPSVDQPQHF. CDR3 coding DNA: TGTGCCAGCAGCCCAAGTGTCGATCAGCCCCAGCATTTT.

The chain links TRBV11-2 to TRBJ2-7, with D possibly being TRBD2 (5 bases). The ends were cut back, 3 bases at V and 4 bases at J, with 7 bases in the middle. Looked up from germline, CDR1 is SGHAT and CDR2 is FQNNGV. The CDR3 is made up of 12 amino acids. The CDR3 DNA is TGTGCCAGCAGCTTCCAGCGGTACGAGCAGTACTTC. This translates into CASSFQRYEQYF.

This clone was seen a handful of times. V usage is TRBV7-8 and J usage is TRBJ2-7; D tentatively fits TRBD1 or TRBD2 (5 bases each). Germline V gene sequence: CDR1 SGHVS, CDR2 FQNEAQ. Trimming left V 1 base short and J 5 bases short, with 12 bases between. The CDR3 spans 14 residues. This chain's CDR3 is CASSLGRDGDEQYF. CDR3 DNA sequence: TGTGCCAGCAGCTTAGGCAGGGACGGGGACGAGCAGTACTTC.

V is TRBV5-6 and J is TRBJ1-2; D is unresolved. Trimming removed 3 bases at V and 2 bases at J, with 11 bases between. CDR3 length: 14 amino acids. CDR1 is SGHDT and CDR2 is YYEEEE in the germline V gene. The CDR3 spells CASSWAGRNYGYTF. The CDR3 DNA reads as TGTGCCAGCAGCTGGGCCGGGCGGAACTATGGCTACACCTTC.

The chain recombines TRBV27 with TRBJ2-1; a weak D match, TRBD2 (6 bases). Germline V gives CDR1 MNHEY, CDR2 SMNVEV (reference sequence). The CDR3 consists of 17 residues. Deletions cut 5 bases from V and 4 bases from J, with 21 bases between. The CDR3 DNA reads TGTGCCAGCAGTGCACTTCCCGGGACTGGAGGTTACAATGAGCAGTTCTTC. Its protein is CASSALPGTGGYNEQFF.

The chain employs TRBV7-9 and TRBJ2-1, with D unclear. The CDR3 is 11 residues long. CDR1 is SEHNR, CDR2 FQNEAQ, per germline (reference sequence). Trimming took 8 bases from V and 9 from J, leaving 11 bases between them. Here the CDR3 DNA reads TGTGCCAGCCGGCCGAACGGTGAGCAGTTCTTC. Translating it yields CASRPNGEQFF. Looking up the rest from reference TRBV7-9 and TRBJ2-1 gives the full variable domain: DTGVSQNPRHKITKRGQNVTFRCDPISEHNRLYWYRQTLGQGPEFLTYFQNEAQLEKSRLLSDRFSAERPKGSFSTLEIQRTEQGDSAMYLCASRPNGEQFFGPGTRLTVL.

Only one count was recorded for this clone. The chain couples TRBV7-9 to TRBJ2-7; D is tentatively TRBD1 or TRBD2 (5 bases each). Trimming took off 5 bases at V and 4 bases at J, with 18 bases between the two ends. Germline loops: CDR1 SEHNR, CDR2 FQNEAQ (reference sequence). There are 15 residues in the CDR3. CDR3 loop: CASSTGVWGSYEQYF. The CDR3 DNA sequence: TGTGCCAGCAGCACCGGAGTTTGGGGGTCGTACGAGCAGTACTTC.

This sequence joins TRBV7-2 and TRBJ2-7, with 7 bases identical to TRBD1. CDR1 is SGHTA and CDR2 is FQGNSA in the germline V gene. CDR3 length: 14 residues. V lost 5 bases to trimming and J lost 6 bases; unmatched junction nucleotides: 10. The DNA for the CDR3 is TGTGCCAGCAGCCACCGCCTAGACAGGGCCGAGCAGTACTTC. This translates into CASSHRLDRAEQYF.

CDR3 in amino acids: CASPRVKGAYSNQPQHF. In DNA, the CDR3 is TGTGCCAGCCCCAGGGTAAAGGGCGCATATAGCAATCAGCCCCAGCATTTT. The chain is built from TRBV21-1 and TRBJ1-5; the table's D call, TRBD1, was not checked against the DNA. TRBV21-1 counts as a pseudogene. The CDR3 spans 17 residues.

The V gene is TRBV5-1, the J gene TRBJ1-1; 9 nucleotides align to TRBD1. CDR1 and CDR2 from the germline V gene are SGHRS and YFSETQ. Losses at the gene ends were 0 bases for V and 0 bases for J; bases not matched to a gene: 9. The CDR3 sequence is 18 residues long. The CDR3 sequence is CASSLGPTGGGMNTEAFF. DNA of the CDR3: TGCGCCAGCAGCTTGGGTCCCACAGGGGGCGGCATGAACACTGAAGCTTTCTTT. The full variable domain, its missing parts supplied by reference TRBV5-1 and TRBJ1-1, is KAGVTQTPRYLIKTRGQQVTLSCSPISGHRSVSWYQQTPGQGLQFLFEYFSETQRNKGNFPGRFSGRQFSNSRSEMNVSTLELGDSALYLCASSLGPTGGGMNTEAFFGQGTRLTVV.

This clone was observed a handful of times. The genes are TRBV6-6 and TRBJ2-1; 8 nucleotides line up with TRBD2. The CDR3 sequence is 15 residues long. Germline V gene sequence: CDR1 MNHNY, CDR2 SVGAGI (reference sequence). Trimming cost V 6 bases and J 7 bases; bases outside gene matches: 11. The CDR3, as DNA: TGTGCCAGCAGCCAGCGGGAGTGGGGTTCGAATGAGCAGTTCTTC. Translating it yields CASSQREWGSNEQFF.

Remarks on this clone: At the DNA level, this CDR3 is encoded by other sequences in the same sample as well. The J gene is TRBJ1-1, the V gene TRBV5-1, with D uncertain. V was clipped by 3 bases and J by 6 bases, with 15 bases between them. Germline loops: CDR1 SGHRS, CDR2 YFSETQ. The length of the CDR3 is 14 residues. In DNA, the CDR3 is TGCGCCAGCAGCTCACAACCTCAAGAGGCTGAAGCTTTCTTT. This sequence encodes CASSSQPQEAEAFF.

This clone came up a few times. This chain connects TRBV28 to TRBJ1-2; 7 positions match TRBD1. There are 14 residues in the CDR3. The junction had 7 bases not matched to a gene; V was cut back by 6 bases and J by 3 bases. Germline CDR1 is MDHEN and CDR2 is SYDVKM. CDR3 sequence: CASSSGTEYYGYTF. CDR3 nucleotide sequence: TGTGCCAGCAGCTCCGGGACAGAGTACTATGGCTACACCTTC.

J is TRBJ1-5 and V is TRBV6-6; no definite D call. Trimming stripped 0 bases from V and 4 bases from J, with 10 bases between. Germline-derived CDR1 and CDR2 are MNHNY and SVGAGI (reference sequence). This CDR3 has 15 amino acids. The CDR3 DNA follows: TGTGCCAGCAGTTACTCGAGTCAGGTGAATCAGCCCCAGCATTTT. Residues: CASSYSSQVNQPQHF.

The rearrangement uses TRBV5-1 and TRBJ2-3; D is unresolved. The length of the CDR3 is 13 residues. V was cut by 2 bases and J by 0 bases, with 4 bases left in between. Germline loops: CDR1 SGHRS, CDR2 YFSETQ. For the CDR3, the DNA is TGCGCCAGCAGCTTCGCCAGCACAGATACGCAGTATTTT. Protein: CASSFASTDTQYF.

The V and J genes are TRBV5-1 and TRBJ1-4; unclear D gene. Between the trimmed V and J ends, which lost 1 base and 2 bases, there was a span of 6 bases. Germline CDR1 reads SGHRS; CDR2 reads YFSETQ. The CDR3 is 14 residues long. The CDR3 coding sequence is TGCGCCAGCAGCTTGAAGGGCACTAATGAAAAACTGTTTTTT. Protein sequence: CASSLKGTNEKLFF.

This clone is a singleton in its sample. This chain joins TRBV6-5 and TRBJ1-2; possible D gene TRBD1, 6 bases. V was shortened by 10 bases and J by 6 bases, with 18 bases between the two germline ends. The CDR3 loop spans 13 amino acids. Germline V gives CDR1 MNHEY, CDR2 SVGAGI. The CDR3 DNA follows: TGTGCCACCAAAGGTGGGGGGCGAGATGGCTACACCTTC. Translating gives CATKGGGRDGYTF.

The chain is built from TRBV5-5 and TRBJ2-7, with TRBD1 identical over 9 bases. The CDR3 spans 15 residues. CDR1 and CDR2 (germline): SGHKS, YYEKEE (reference sequence). Losses at the gene ends were 0 bases for V and 3 bases for J; bases not matched to a gene: 4. For the CDR3, the DNA is TGTGCCAGCAGCTTGGTTTGGACAGGGGACTACGAGCAGTACTTC. Amino acid sequence: CASSLVWTGDYEQYF.

The rearrangement links TRBV5-6 to TRBJ2-3; 9 nucleotides align to TRBD1. The V gene end was trimmed by 1 base and the J gene end by 0 bases; junction bases not matched to a gene: 3. This CDR3 has 16 amino acids. Germline-derived CDR1 and CDR2 are SGHDT and YYEEEE. DNA for the CDR3: TGTGCCAGCAGCTTGAAAACAGGGGGCAGCACAGATACGCAGTATTTT. It specifies CASSLKTGGSTDTQYF.

V usage is TRBV6-5 and J usage is TRBJ2-5; TRBD2 matches 8 bases. Trimming removed 6 bases from V and 4 bases from J; junction bases left unmatched: 10. CDR3 size: 15 residues. Germline V CDR1 and CDR2: MNHEY, SVGAGI. CDR3 sequence reads: CASSRLAGGGETQYF. CDR3 sequence (DNA): TGTGCCAGCAGCCGCCTCGCGGGGGGAGGAGAGACCCAGTACTTC.

The chain uses TRBV28 and TRBJ2-7, with 8 bases matching TRBD2. Trimming at V came to 6 bases and at J to 4 bases, leaving 8 bases not matched to a gene. Germline values: CDR1 MDHEN, CDR2 SYDVKM. This CDR3 has 14 residues. The CDR3 bases are TGTGCCAGCAGCCCGGGGGGGAGGGGGTACGAGCAGTACTTC. This translates into CASSPGGRGYEQYF.

This clone was seen a single time. The rearrangement joins TRBV19 to TRBJ2-2; tentatively, D is TRBD2 (6 bases). Trimming took 6 bases from V and 3 from J, leaving 26 bases between them. The V gene's germline CDR1 is LNHDA and CDR2 SQIVND (reference sequence). The CDR3 has 19 residues. The DNA of the CDR3 is TGTGCCAGTAGATGGAGGGGCGGTAGGCAGGTCTTGGACACCGGGGAGCTGTTTTTT. Its protein product is CASRWRGGRQVLDTGELFF.

The chain couples TRBV7-3 to TRBJ2-2; 8 nucleotides agree with TRBD2. The trim removed 6 bases at V and 7 bases at J, leaving 7 bases unmatched. Germline loops: CDR1 SGHTA, CDR2 FQGTGA. This CDR3 has 14 amino acids. The CDR3 reads CASSWTSSGGELFF. In DNA form, the CDR3 reads TGTGCCAGCAGTTGGACTAGCTCTGGCGGGGAGCTGTTTTTT.

The chain has TRBV2 and TRBJ2-1; 8 nucleotides line up with TRBD1. V trimming: 10 bases; J trimming: 4 bases; junction bases outside the gene matches: 6. Germline V gives CDR1 SNHLY, CDR2 FYNNEI. CDR3 size: 13 residues. The CDR3, as DNA: TGTGCCATCCAGGACAGGGAGTACAATGAGCAGTTCTTC. Its protein product is CAIQDREYNEQFF. Filled out from reference TRBV2 and TRBJ2-1, the complete variable domain reads EPEVTQTPSHQVTQMGQEVILRCVPISNHLYFYWYRQILGQKVEFLVSFYNNEISEKSEIFDDQFSVERPDGSNFTLKIRSTKLEDSAMYFCAIQDREYNEQFFGPGTRLTVL.

This chain uses TRBV29-1 with TRBJ1-5; unclear D gene. The V end lost 4 bases, the J end lost 5 bases, and 15 bases lay between the germline ends. The germline V gene has CDR1 SQVTM and CDR2 ANQGSEA. This CDR3 is built from 14 residues. The CDR3 spells CSVVRGSGDQPQHF. The CDR3, as DNA: TGCAGCGTTGTCCGCGGGAGCGGGGATCAGCCCCAGCATTTT.